This entry features one T cell receptor (beta chain) sequence. The antigen remains unidentified. Sequencing was performed with immunoSEQ multiplex PCR; in TCRdb, only in-frame clones are kept and a portion is missing. Of some 150,000 clones detected, roughly nine tenths appear once; the ten largest clones hold around 1.6%. This sample was taken from a study of T cell responses to AZD1222 COVID-19 vaccine. Notes on the study in general: Dominant CD4 TCR responses targeted spike regions 160-218 and 743-854. Baseline antibody screening turned up just a handful of seropositive AZD1222 recipients. Two AZD1222 doses significantly raised spike-specific TCR breadth and depth over controls. Clonal diversity was possibly underestimated, and the donors were mostly white British, with more females.

V lost 2 bases and J lost 2; bases outside the gene matches: 3. The CDR3 spans 15 residues. Germline CDR1 SGHRS, CDR2 YFSETQ. This sequence was found in an adult in good health. This material consisted of peripheral blood, taken on day 0 of AZD1222 vaccination. This chain links TRBV5-1 with TRBJ2-7; 11 bases line up with TRBD1. CDR3 in DNA: TGCGCCAGCAGCTTAACGGGACAGGGGGCCTACGAGCAGTACTTC. It yields the protein CASSLTGQGAYEQYF.